This record covers a single T cell receptor (beta chain). The data originate from a study of OX40 agonist ivuxolimab in advanced cancers. TCRdb's table, derived via immunoSEQ multiplex PCR, lists solely in-frame clones and lacks some. The sample includes 30,000 or so clones, nearly 95% seen only once; the top ten take about 9.4%. The CDR3 sequence is 14 residues long. The source is an adult with an advanced solid tumor such as melanoma, head and neck, liver or kidney cancer. This chain connects TRBV1 to TRBJ1-1. TRBV1 is a listed pseudogene. The sequencing here drew on CD4+ or CD8+ T cells sorted from blood, taken in a trial of the OX40 agonist ivuxolimab. The CDR3 loop reads CTSSRTGPNTEAFF. The CDR3 DNA follows: TGCACCAGCAGCCGAACGGGACCTAACACTGAAGCTTTCTTT.